This T cell receptor beta chain is from a study of beta chain features in type 1 diabetes. Broader study findings: Small HLA sub-analyses could not settle whether HLA shapes TCRB rearrangement. TCRB CDR3 length was moderately but significantly reduced in all four CD4+ subsets of Type 1 diabetes patients.

This clone was seen a few times. What it recognizes is unknown. Expressed TCRB transcripts were sequenced because the isolated RNA had all been reverse transcribed beforehand. The repertoire was sequenced with immunoSEQ multiplex PCR; TCRdb's copy has only in-frame clones and lacks some. The sample consists of approximately 250,000 clones, 16% of them appearing once. Purity exceeding 98% was reached by all sorted populations. Germline V gene sequence: CDR1 SGHDN, CDR2 FVKESK. Trimming shortened V by 1 base and J by 5 bases, and 8 bases separated the two germline ends. The length of the CDR3 is 14 residues.

This clonotype was obtained from a man aged 30 to 45 with type 1 diabetes. What was sequenced was naive CD4+ T cells from blood. The chain links TRBV14 to TRBJ1-4; D not certain. The CDR3 sequence is CASSQGRANEKLFF. In DNA form, the CDR3 reads TGTGCCAGCAGCCAAGGACGGGCCAATGAAAAACTGTTTTTT.